This T cell receptor beta chain was documented in a study of OX40 agonist ivuxolimab in advanced cancers. Turning to the study itself: The study enrolled dose-escalation patients with hepatocellular carcinoma, melanoma, renal cell or head and neck cancer. Males comprised 82.7% of the group, whose mean age was approximately 61 years (range roughly 23 to 80). The study, taken as a whole, reports: Expanded clones were, on average, more numerous among CD8+ T cells than CD4+.

CDR3 length: 14 amino acids. Trimming cost V 8 bases and J 3 bases, with 13 bases left between them. The germline gives CDR1 ENHRY, CDR2 SYGVKD. With respect to this clone: Antigen specificity is unknown.

Patients who had autoimmune disease history or got systemic immunosuppression were left out. Using immunoSEQ multiplex PCR, the repertoire was profiled, and TCRdb retains in-frame clones only, with some absent. The table records about 86,000 clones, roughly nine tenths of them present only once. This clonotype was sampled from an adult with an advanced solid tumor such as melanoma, head and neck, liver or kidney cancer. The J gene is TRBJ2-2, the V gene TRBV10-3; maybe TRBD2 (6 bases). The starting material was CD4+ or CD8+ T cells sorted from blood, obtained in a trial of the OX40 agonist ivuxolimab. The CDR3 protein is CAIEPGDDTGELFF. The CDR3 nucleotides read TGTGCCATCGAGCCGGGGGACGACACCGGGGAGCTGTTTTTT.